This T cell receptor (beta chain) was recorded in a study of human T cells and chemical hapten exposure. This clonotype has just a few counts. Described time point: patch test 2, 6 weeks after DPC sensitization. Described treatment: therapeutic diphenylcyclopropenone sensitization with weekly scalp DPC. Trimming pared 6 bases from V and 0 bases from J, leaving 15 bases between. The CDR3 is 15 residues long. Per the germline V gene, CDR1 is SGHKS and CDR2 is YYEKEE (reference sequence). MiXCR was run by TCRdb on the RACE reads, yielding one entry per CDR3 protein. This table has approximately 25,000 distinct CDR3 sequences, approximately 9% appearing once.

The sequence derives from a man aged 25-45 years with alopecia areata. Some clones in this sample may be carry-over from other donors' samples. The gene calls are TRBV5-5 and TRBJ1-2; the D is unclear. The sequenced sample was whole blood, obtained in connection with sensitization to the hapten diphenylcyclopropenone (DPC). Here the CDR3 reads CASTDRHASNYGYTF. As DNA, the CDR3 is TGTGCCAGCACCGATCGACACGCGTCTAACTATGGCTACACCTTC.